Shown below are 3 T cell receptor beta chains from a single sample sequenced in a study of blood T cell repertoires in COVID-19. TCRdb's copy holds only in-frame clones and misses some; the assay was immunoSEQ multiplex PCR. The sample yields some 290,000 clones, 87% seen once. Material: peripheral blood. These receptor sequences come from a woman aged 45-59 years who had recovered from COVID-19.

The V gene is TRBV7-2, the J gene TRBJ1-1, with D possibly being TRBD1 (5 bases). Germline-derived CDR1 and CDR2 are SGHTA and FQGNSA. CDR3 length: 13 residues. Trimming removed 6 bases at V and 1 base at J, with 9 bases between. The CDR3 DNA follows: TGTGCCAGCAGGCAGACAGCGAACACTGAAGCTTTCTTT. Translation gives CASRQTANTEAFF. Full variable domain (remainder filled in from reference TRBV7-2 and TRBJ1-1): GAGVSQSPSNKVTEKGKDVELRCDPISGHTALYWYRQSLGQGLEFLIYFQGNSAPDKSGLPSDRFSAERTGGSVSTLTIQRTQQEDSAVYLCASRQTANTEAFFGQGTRLTVV.

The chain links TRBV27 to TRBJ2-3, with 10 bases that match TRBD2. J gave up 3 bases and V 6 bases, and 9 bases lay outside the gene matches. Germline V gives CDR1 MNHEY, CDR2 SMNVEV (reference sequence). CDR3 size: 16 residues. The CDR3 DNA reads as TGTGCCAGCAGCCGAGCGGGAGGGCCCGTTACAGATACGCAGTATTTT. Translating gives CASSRAGGPVTDTQYF.

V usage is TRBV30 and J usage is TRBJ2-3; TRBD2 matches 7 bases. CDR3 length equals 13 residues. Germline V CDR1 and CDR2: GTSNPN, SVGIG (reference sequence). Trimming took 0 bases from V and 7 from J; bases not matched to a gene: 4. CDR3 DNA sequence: TGTGCCTGGAGTGTACCGGGGGGAAATACGCAGTATTTT. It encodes CAWSVPGGNTQYF.